These 24 T cell receptor beta chains were all obtained from the same sample, sequenced in a study of T cell repertoires in breast cancer. Paired alpha-beta TCRs of CD8+ T cells were analyzed by expanded emulsion RT-PCR. During the second nested PCR, blocking oligonucleotides suppressed genes that were not paired. TCRdb re-analysed the emulsion pairing reads in MiXCR, keeping a single row per CDR3 protein. This sample has about 40,000 distinct CDR3 sequences, with 45% found just once. The sequencing sample was made of CD8+ T cells. Source of these receptors: a pool of human donors with breast cancer or a healthy control (not recorded which).

This clonotype was seen a few times. The chain joins TRBV27 to TRBJ2-7; 8 nucleotides agree with TRBD1. Unmatched junction bases numbered 6, after V lost 0 bases and J lost 2 bases. The CDR3 is made up of 16 amino acids. Germline CDR1 MNHEY, CDR2 SMNVEV (reference sequence). The CDR3 nucleotides read TGTGCCAGCAGTTTATCCTGGACAGGGACGCCCTACGAGCAGTACTTC. Protein sequence: CASSLSWTGTPYEQYF.

This clonotype occurred a few times. The V call is TRBV7-6, the J call TRBJ2-1, with a possible D match to TRBD2 (5 bases). Germline V gene lookup returns CDR1 SGHVS and CDR2 FNYEAQ. This CDR3 comprises 13 residues. Trimming pared 5 bases from V and 6 bases from J, leaving 11 bases between. Here the CDR3 DNA reads TGTGCCAGCAGCCCTGACGCGGGCAATGAGCAGTTCTTC. As protein: CASSPDAGNEQFF.

The chain is built from TRBV6-6 and TRBJ1-4; TRBD1 matches 8 bases. The CDR3 totals 17 residues. V lost 2 bases to trimming and J lost 6 bases; unmatched junction nucleotides: 11. Germline loops: CDR1 MNHNY, CDR2 SVGAGI (reference sequence). The CDR3 DNA follows: TGTGCCAGCAGTTACCCGGACAGGGTTGGAGAGGATGAAAAACTGTTTTTT. It encodes CASSYPDRVGEDEKLFF.

This clonotype was observed a handful of times. V gene TRBV7-9 combines with J gene TRBJ1-2; D remains unclear. The ends were cut back, 1 base at V and 7 bases at J, with 16 bases in the middle. The germline V gene encodes CDR1 SEHNR and CDR2 FQNEAQ (reference sequence). The CDR3 is 15 amino acids. The chain's CDR3 is CASSLEASQPFGYTF. DNA for the CDR3: TGTGCCAGCAGCTTAGAAGCGTCCCAGCCATTTGGCTACACCTTC.

V gene TRBV7-2 combines with J gene TRBJ1-4; D gene uncertain. Trimming removed 1 base from V and 7 bases from J, with 10 bases in between. CDR3 length: 14 amino acids. The germline V gene has CDR1 SGHTA and CDR2 FQGNSA. CDR3 amino acids: CASSLGHRGEKLFF. As DNA, the CDR3 is TGTGCCAGCAGCTTAGGGCATAGAGGTGAAAAACTGTTTTTT.

The rearrangement joins TRBV3-1 to TRBJ2-7; D unresolved. Germline loops: CDR1 LGHDT, CDR2 YNNKEL (reference sequence). Trimming stripped 2 bases from V and 4 bases from J, with 9 bases between. CDR3 length: 13 residues. The CDR3 bases are TGTGCCAGCAGCCAAATCCCAGTTTACGAGCAGTACTTC. This codes for CASSQIPVYEQYF.

V and J are TRBV24-1 and TRBJ2-3; D not certain. CDR3 length: 17 residues. Germline CDR1 KGHDR, CDR2 SFDVKD. Trimming removed 0 bases from V and 2 bases from J, with 14 bases in between. The CDR3 DNA follows: TGTGCCACCAGTGATTTGCCCCAGGCCAGGCACACAGATACGCAGTATTTT. It codes for CATSDLPQARHTDTQYF.

This chain uses TRBV7-8 with TRBJ1-1; weak D call: TRBD1 (6 bases). The CDR3 loop spans 16 amino acids. Trimming pared 5 bases from V and 0 bases from J, leaving 16 bases between. Germline lookup yields CDR1 SGHVS and CDR2 FQNEAQ. The DNA of the CDR3 is TGTGCCAGCAGCCTAAGGACAGCCTCCATGAACACTGAAGCTTTCTTT. Translation: CASSLRTASMNTEAFF.

This clonotype has ten or more counts. This sequence joins TRBV20-1 and TRBJ1-3, with D perhaps TRBD1 (6 bases). V lost 5 bases to trimming and J lost 0 bases, with 11 bases between them. The CDR3 is 14 amino acids. Germline V lookup: CDR1 DFQATT, CDR2 SNEGSKA (reference sequence). In DNA form, the CDR3 reads TGCAGTGCTCGAGGACAGCTCTCTGGAAACACCATATATTTT. This codes for CSARGQLSGNTIYF.

The V gene is TRBV6-5, the J gene TRBJ2-7; D is ambiguous. V lost 0 bases and J 4 bases, leaving 22 bases between the germline ends. There are 18 residues in the CDR3. Germline CDR1 reads MNHEY; CDR2 reads SVGAGI. CDR3 sequence reads: CASSYSISAAAARYEQYF. CDR3 sequence (DNA): TGTGCCAGCAGTTACTCGATATCTGCCGCTGCAGCCCGTTACGAGCAGTACTTC.

The chain joins TRBV20-1 to TRBJ2-1; 10 bases align to TRBD2. The germline CDR1 and CDR2 sequences are DFQATT and SNEGSKA (reference sequence). The CDR3 is made up of 13 amino acids. The ends lost 4 bases at V and 5 bases at J; junction bases unmatched: 2. The CDR3 nucleotides read TGCAGTGCTACCGGGACTAGCGACAATGAGCAGTTCTTC. Translating gives CSATGTSDNEQFF.

V is TRBV30 and J is TRBJ2-3; D is uncertain. Per germline, CDR1 GTSNPN and CDR2 SVGIG (reference sequence). Between the trimmed V and J ends, which lost 0 bases and 14 bases, there was a span of 12 bases. This CDR3 is 11 amino acids long. The chain's CDR3 is CAWSVGVQRYF. CDR3 in DNA: TGTGCCTGGAGTGTTGGCGTACAGAGGTATTTT.

The V call is TRBV3-1, the J call TRBJ2-5, with TRBD2 identical over 10 bases. CDR1 LGHDT and CDR2 YNNKEL come from the germline V gene (reference sequence). CDR3 length equals 17 residues. After removal of 0 bases from V and 4 bases from J, the junction contained 8 bases not matched to a gene. CDR3 region: CASSQDTLAGERETQYF. Here the CDR3 DNA reads TGTGCCAGCAGCCAAGATACCCTAGCGGGGGAGAGAGAGACCCAGTACTTC.

In DNA form, the CDR3 reads TGTGCCAGCAGTTTACTAGCGGGGTACAATGAGCAGTTCTTC. It is translated as CASSLLAGYNEQFF. V is TRBV2 and J is TRBJ2-1; 10 nucleotides match TRBD2. Germline CDR1 and CDR2: SNHLY and FYNNEI. This CDR3 has 14 amino acids. The V and J ends lost 5 bases and 4 bases, in that order; junction bases with no gene match: 2.

J is TRBJ2-7 and V is TRBV3-1; the D gene is possibly TRBD2 (5 bases). V was trimmed by 6 bases and J by 3 bases, leaving 6 bases between them. CDR1 is LGHDT, CDR2 YNNKEL, per germline (reference sequence). This CDR3 is 11 amino acids long. The CDR3 loop reads CASRGVYEQYF. CDR3 coding DNA: TGTGCCAGCAGGGGAGTCTACGAGCAGTACTTC.

The V and J genes are TRBV4-2 and TRBJ2-7; TRBD2 might be the D (6 bases). The V gene's germline CDR1 is LGHNA and CDR2 YNFKEQ. The V end was cut by 0 bases, the J end by 4 bases, with 16 bases between. This CDR3 is built from 16 residues. CDR3 DNA sequence: TGTGCCAGCAGCCAAGATTTCGGAGGGGTTTTGTACGAGCAGTACTTC. This codes for CASSQDFGGVLYEQYF.

This clonotype was seen ten or more times. J is TRBJ1-1 and V is TRBV6-1; no clear D gene. Germline CDR1 is MNHNS and CDR2 is SASEGT. This CDR3 is built from 13 residues. V lost 6 bases and J lost 1, with 9 bases in between. CDR3 region: CASRTFSNTEAFF. Here the CDR3 DNA reads TGTGCCAGCAGAACGTTCTCGAACACTGAAGCTTTCTTT.

This clonotype was recorded a few times. This chain links TRBV7-9 with TRBJ2-1; D uncertain. Trimming stripped 4 bases from V and 3 bases from J, with 4 bases between. Germline loops: CDR1 SEHNR, CDR2 FQNEAQ (reference sequence). This CDR3 spans 12 amino acids. CDR3 in amino acids: CASSSIYNEQFF. CDR3 coding DNA: TGTGCCAGCAGCTCTATCTACAATGAGCAGTTCTTC.

About this clonotype itself: At one of its ends the junction is not consistent with the germline gene, which may arise from a read error. V is TRBV2 and J is TRBJ2-1; no clear D. This CDR3 has 10 amino acids. CDR1 SNHLY and CDR2 FYNNEI come from the germline V gene. CDR3 residues: CASSDRAGLF. Written as DNA, the CDR3 is TGTGCCAGCAGTGATCGGGCTGGTCTCTTC.

This clonotype was recorded many times. V is TRBV7-2 and J is TRBJ2-3; 7 positions agree with TRBD2. Unmatched junction bases numbered 12, after V lost 4 bases and J lost 8 bases. The CDR3 totals 15 residues. Germline V gene sequence: CDR1 SGHTA, CDR2 FQGNSA. The CDR3 sequence: CASSSIGRGGATQYF. The CDR3 coding sequence is TGTGCCAGCAGCTCGATAGGCCGCGGGGGAGCTACGCAGTATTTT.

V and J are TRBV11-2 and TRBJ2-7; D remains unclear. The CDR3 length is 11 residues. Trimming removed 5 bases at V and 1 base at J, with 3 bases between. Germline V CDR1 and CDR2: SGHAT, FQNNGV. The CDR3 protein is CASSESYEQYF. CDR3 sequence (DNA): TGTGCCAGCAGCGAGTCCTACGAGCAGTACTTC.

As for this clonotype: This clone may be a read error of a much larger clone one base away. The chain has TRBV5-1 and TRBJ2-5, with D perhaps matching TRBD2 (5 bases). There are 17 residues in the CDR3. Germline CDR1 reads SGHRS; CDR2 reads YFSETQ. The CDR3 loop reads CASSRLEPGILQKTQYF. The CDR3 nucleotides read TGCGCCAGCAGTCGGTTAGAACCGGGGATCCTCCAAAAGACCCAGTACTTC.

The chain has TRBV7-2 and TRBJ1-5, with TRBD1 matching 10 bases. Looked up from germline, CDR1 is SGHTA and CDR2 is FQGNSA. This CDR3 has 15 residues. V was clipped by 5 bases and J by 6 bases; unmatched bases: 7. CDR3 in amino acids: CASSADRGSGQPQHF. The CDR3 region has the DNA TGTGCCAGCAGCGCGGACAGGGGGTCGGGTCAGCCCCAGCATTTT.

The chain couples TRBV2 to TRBJ2-2; tentative D call: TRBD2 (5 bases). This CDR3 is built from 13 residues. Trimming removed 7 bases from V and 3 bases from J, with 9 bases in between. CDR1 and CDR2 (germline): SNHLY, FYNNEI. Here the CDR3 reads CASTAEHTGELFF. The CDR3 DNA reads TGTGCCAGCACAGCGGAGCACACCGGGGAGCTGTTTTTT.